This entry features one TCR beta chain sequence. The record originates from a study of blood T cell repertoires in COVID-19. Study at large: Spain, Italy and the United States supplied samples that represented acute and convalescent COVID-19. From T cells, B-cell-depleted T cells, or PBMCs came the material, which was cDNA or gDNA.

Seattle-derived patients entered the study during active infection and were followed longitudinally. Germline-derived CDR1 and CDR2 are SNHLY and FYNNEI. V lost 6 bases to trimming and J lost 6 bases; unmatched junction nucleotides: 8. The CDR3 contains 14 residues. In the source study's methods: Using reference gene primer amplification, nucleated cell counts were estimated. The repertoire was sequenced with immunoSEQ multiplex PCR; TCRdb's copy has only in-frame clones and lacks some. V and J calls and clone size are copied from that table; D and trimming were computed from the DNA. The data hold about 140,000 clones, with 80% to 85% observed a single time.

This sequence joins TRBV2 and TRBJ1-1, with 9 bases fitting TRBD1. The source material was peripheral blood. The source is a young man with COVID-19, enrolled during active disease. The CDR3 protein is CASRNPRQGAEAFF. CDR3 bases: TGTGCCAGCAGGAATCCGAGACAGGGGGCTGAAGCTTTCTTT.